One and the same sample provided the 17 T cell receptor beta chains below, sequenced in a study of T-cell reconstitution after alpha-beta-depleted transplantation in children. Construction of the TCRbeta library involved unique molecular identifiers. TCRdb reanalysed the PCR reads using MiXCR and keeps one entry per CDR3 protein. The sample has 450,000 to 600,000 distinct CDR3 sequences, around 17% seen once. This sample comprised PBMCs from the stem cell graft donor, obtained from the stem cell graft. All receptors derive from a human donor who donated a stem cell graft to a child with acute lymphoblastic leukemia.

This clonotype occurred once. This sequence joins TRBV6-1 and TRBJ1-1; D unclear. Trimming pared 5 bases from V and 3 bases from J, leaving 10 bases between. The length of the CDR3 is 13 residues. The germline V gene has CDR1 MNHNS and CDR2 SASEGT. CDR3: CASSRYIYTEAFF. The CDR3 region has the DNA TGTGCCAGCAGTAGGTATATCTACACTGAAGCTTTCTTT.

The chain recombines TRBV6-1 with TRBJ2-3, with 8 bases matching TRBD2. The V segment lost 5 bases and the J segment 4 bases; nucleotides outside the gene matches: 8. This CDR3 is 15 amino acids long. In germline, CDR1 is MNHNS, CDR2 SASEGT. The CDR3 DNA sequence: TGTGCCAGCAGTCCAGGCCCGGGGGGGGCAGATACGCAGTATTTT. Protein: CASSPGPGGADTQYF.

This clonotype appeared a few times. The chain uses TRBV10-3 and TRBJ2-7, with TRBD1 matching 7 bases. V was pared by 3 bases and J by 3 bases, with 8 bases of the junction left unmatched. The CDR3 extends over 15 amino acids. Germline V gene lookup returns CDR1 ENHRY and CDR2 SYGVKD. The CDR3 protein is CAISEPQGPYYEQYF. The DNA for the CDR3 is TGTGCCATCAGTGAACCACAGGGGCCCTACTACGAGCAGTACTTC.

V usage is TRBV5-1 and J usage is TRBJ2-1; D not certain. This CDR3 region has 14 residues. With 0 bases removed from V and 9 bases from J, the gap between germline ends came to 13 bases. CDR1 SGHRS and CDR2 YFSETQ come from the germline V gene. This chain's CDR3 is CASSLVVFAVEQFF. CDR3 sequence (DNA): TGCGCCAGCAGCTTGGTTGTGTTCGCGGTTGAGCAGTTCTTC.

The V call is TRBV5-5, the J call TRBJ2-2, with 7 bases identical to TRBD2. V was pared by 8 bases and J by 1 base, with 5 bases of the junction left unmatched. Germline CDR1 reads SGHKS; CDR2 reads YYEKEE (reference sequence). The CDR3 spans 14 residues. The CDR3 DNA sequence: TGTGCCAGTCGGCTAGCGGTGAACACCGGGGAGCTGTTTTTT. Residues: CASRLAVNTGELFF.

This clonotype has more than one count but fewer than ten. This rearrangement joins TRBV18 to TRBJ2-7, with D perhaps matching TRBD1 (6 bases). This CDR3 is built from 15 residues. The V gene's germline CDR1 is KGHSH and CDR2 LQKENI. Trimming removed 1 base at V and 0 bases at J, with 10 bases between. The CDR3 protein is CASSPLTGVSYEQYF. In DNA form, the CDR3 reads TGTGCCAGCTCACCACTGACAGGCGTCTCCTACGAGCAGTACTTC.

With respect to this clonotype: At one of its ends the junction is not consistent with the germline gene, which may arise from a read error. This sequence joins TRBV20-1 and TRBJ1-1; D is unclear. The CDR3 extends over 16 amino acids. From germline, CDR1 is DFQATT and CDR2 SNEGSKA (reference sequence). In DNA form, the CDR3 reads TGCTGTGCTAGAGATCTCACGGGGAGGCTGAACACTGAAGCTTTCTTT. This codes for CCARDLTGRLNTEAFF.

The rearrangement uses TRBV5-1 and TRBJ2-1; D is uncertain. The CDR3 runs to 13 residues. Germline V gene lookup returns CDR1 SGHRS and CDR2 YFSETQ. V lost 3 bases, J lost 9 bases, and 13 bases lay in between. The DNA of the CDR3 is TGCGCCAGCAGCTGGGCTGGGGAATCTGAGCAGTTCTTC. Its protein is CASSWAGESEQFF.

V gene TRBV7-6 combines with J gene TRBJ2-7; D unclear. CDR1 and CDR2 (germline): SGHVS, FNYEAQ. This CDR3 is built from 16 residues. Between the trimmed V and J ends, which lost 1 base and 0 bases, there was a span of 13 bases. The CDR3 region has the DNA TGTGCCAGCAGCTTAGTCCCGGGCCCCGGCTCCTACGAGCAGTACTTC. This codes for CASSLVPGPGSYEQYF.

The CDR3 spells CASSGGAGTYNSPLHF. CDR3 bases: TGTGCCAGCAGTGGGGGAGCAGGCACCTATAATTCACCCCTCCACTTT. The chain couples TRBV2 to TRBJ1-6; D is unclear. The CDR3 totals 16 residues. Trimming removed 4 bases from V and 2 bases from J, with 12 bases in between. CDR1 and CDR2 from the germline V gene are SNHLY and FYNNEI.

This clonotype was observed a few times. V usage is TRBV5-1 and J usage is TRBJ2-5; TRBD1 agrees at 8 bases. Germline V gives CDR1 SGHRS, CDR2 YFSETQ. This CDR3 has 15 residues. V shed 4 bases and J 1 base; nucleotides not matched to a gene: 6. As DNA, the CDR3 is TGCGCCAGCAGCCCCCTCACAGGGGGCCAAGAGACCCAGTACTTC. Translation gives CASSPLTGGQETQYF.

This clonotype has just a few counts. The chain recombines TRBV9 with TRBJ2-5; D is unresolved. The V gene lost 2 bases and the J gene lost 5 bases, with 13 bases spanning the gap. CDR1 and CDR2 (germline): SGDLS, YYNGEE. This CDR3 region has 14 residues. CDR3 sequence reads: CASSVGSPAETQYF. DNA of the CDR3: TGTGCCAGCAGCGTCGGCTCCCCCGCGGAGACCCAGTACTTC.

This clonotype was counted only a few times. The rearrangement uses TRBV5-1 and TRBJ2-1, with TRBD1 identical over 12 bases. From germline, CDR1 is SGHRS and CDR2 YFSETQ. Unmatched junction bases numbered 4, after V lost 2 bases and J lost 7 bases. The CDR3 sequence is 15 residues long. The DNA of the CDR3 is TGCGCCAGCAGCTTCGTGGGACAGGGGGCGAATGAGCAGTTCTTC. Its protein is CASSFVGQGANEQFF.

There are a few counts of this clonotype. This chain connects TRBV5-1 to TRBJ1-1, with TRBD1 matching over 7 bases. The trim removed 4 bases at V and 10 bases at J, leaving 10 bases unmatched. This CDR3 region has 13 residues. Germline lookup yields CDR1 SGHRS and CDR2 YFSETQ. In DNA form, the CDR3 reads TGCGCCAGCAGCGAAAGACAGGGCTTGGGAGCTTTCTTT. It is translated as CASSERQGLGAFF.

This clonotype was observed a few times. The chain has TRBV15 and TRBJ2-1; TRBD2 matches 9 bases. From germline, CDR1 is LNHNV and CDR2 YYDKDF (reference sequence). V shed 1 base, J shed 7 bases, and the junction held 5 bases outside the gene matches. The CDR3 sequence is 15 residues long. The CDR3 sequence is CATSRGLAVGNEQFF. The CDR3, as DNA: TGTGCCACCAGCAGAGGACTAGCGGTAGGAAATGAGCAGTTCTTC.

This rearrangement joins TRBV6-2 or TRBV6-3 to TRBJ2-7; D ambiguous. Trimming pared 5 bases from V and 2 bases from J, leaving 16 bases between. The CDR3 runs to 15 residues. Germline CDR1 reads MNHEY; CDR2 reads SVGEGT. CDR3 sequence (DNA): TGTGCCAGCAGTGAGATCTATAAAATCCCCTACGAGCAGTACTTC. The encoded protein is CASSEIYKIPYEQYF.

This sequence joins TRBV7-8 and TRBJ2-2; 8 bases align to TRBD2. This CDR3 spans 16 amino acids. V gave up 0 bases and J gave up 3 bases; unmatched junction bases: 3. CDR1 and CDR2 (germline): SGHVS, FQNEAQ. Here the CDR3 DNA reads TGTGCCAGCAGCTTAGCCGGGACTAGTGACACCGGGGAGCTGTTTTTT. Translating gives CASSLAGTSDTGELFF. The full variable domain, its missing parts supplied by reference TRBV7-8 and TRBJ2-2, is GAGVSQSPRYKVAKRGQDVALRCDPISGHVSLFWYQQALGQGPEFLTYFQNEAQLDKSGLPSDRFFAERPEGSVSTLKIQRTQQEDSAVYLCASSLAGTSDTGELFFGEGSRLTVL.